The subject of this entry is one T cell receptor (beta chain). The sample is drawn from a study of blood T cell repertoires in COVID-19. Study at large: Acute and convalescent COVID-19 samples came from the United States, Italy and Spain. The analysed material was cDNA or gDNA that came from T cells, B-cell-depleted T cells, or PBMCs.

Seattle patients were enrolled during active infection and followed longitudinally. CDR1 SGHRS and CDR2 YFSETQ come from the germline V gene. Trimming shortened V by 0 bases and J by 5 bases, and 8 bases separated the two germline ends. The CDR3 has 14 amino acids. Per the original methods: It was from reference gene primer amplification that nucleated cell counts were estimated. The method was immunoSEQ multiplex PCR; TCRdb's version includes in-frame clones alone and lacks a portion of them. The D gene and trimming were derived from the DNA, and the V and J assignments and clone size from that table. The sample records 250,000 to 400,000 clones, roughly 88% being singletons.

The specimen was peripheral blood. The chain employs TRBV5-1 and TRBJ2-2; D possibly corresponds to TRBD1 (6 bases). This sequence originates from a woman aged 30 to 39 with COVID-19, enrolled during active disease. CDR3 sequence (DNA): TGCGCCAGCAGCTTGGAAGGGGGTACCGGGGAGCTGTTTTTT. Its protein product is CASSLEGGTGELFF.